A selection of T cell receptor beta chains follows, all from one sample in a study of T-cell reconstitution after alpha-beta-depleted transplantation in children. MiXCR, applied by TCRdb to the PCR reads, yields one record per CDR3 protein. This sample has 440,000 or so distinct CDR3 sequences; around two fifths occur once, and the top ten carry about 30%. The sample here was PBMCs, taken before TCRalphabeta/CD19-depleted stem cell transplant. All receptors come from a girl aged 2 to 9 with aplastic anemia, due to receive a stem cell transplant. Each CDR3 is given with its conserved first and last residue. D genes are given only for firm matches. Rows may omit the clone size; those that give it use once, few, many or a size class.

- | TRBV12-3/TRBV12-4 | many | CASGLSAGLFF
TRBD1 | TRBV3-1 | once | CASSTGTDNIQYF
- | TRBV5-5 | once | CASSFFAGFDEQYF
TRBD1 | TRBV25-1 | - | CASSELGQGRPGYTF
TRBD1 | TRBV7-2 | - | CASSLTGGSHEQYF
- | TRBV6-5 | once | CASSYSIGGGAFF
- | TRBV7-3 | many | CASTISGGSTEAFF
TRBD1 | TRBV3-1 | - | CASTQEGKWGTAAGNGYTF
TRBD1 | TRBV3-1 | - | CASSQGQGVYEQYF
TRBD1 | TRBV28 | - | CASSLLRDRNTEAFF
TRBD1 | TRBV6-1 | - | CASRRTGGGSPLHF
TRBD2 | TRBV7-2 | - | CASAWGGGETQYF
TRBD2 | TRBV9 | few | CASSTTSGRSGGDTQYF
- | TRBV20-1 | few | CSAREDWGGF
TRBD2 | TRBV28 | many | CASSLLAGAYEQYF
TRBD1 | TRBV20-1 | many | CSASGTGGIPLAKNIQYF
TRBD2 | TRBV19 | few | CASTNAGTSGIF
- | TRBV7-9 | - | CASSLNSYNEKLFF
TRBD2 | TRBV11-2 | - | CASSLADPSGSSYEQYF
- | TRBV20-1 | - | CSAPRDGGADTQYF
TRBD2 | TRBV7-2 | - | CACSSGGAYEQYF
TRBD2 | TRBV15 | - | CATSRDRASGHTQYF
TRBD2 | TRBV9 | few | CASSPRTSGATDTQYF
- | TRBV5-5 | - | CASSQDPGAEAFF